Below, one T cell receptor (beta chain) is given with its context. The source of the sample is a study of cytomegalovirus exposure and HLA in healthy donors. The PCR was carried out with 60 Vbeta primers and 13 Jbeta primers. The table came from immunoSEQ multiplex PCR; TCRdb's copy has only in-frame clones and leaves some out. The sample includes approximately 160,000 clones, around three quarters of them seen just once. The V end lost 5 bases, the J end lost 3 bases, and 14 bases lay between the germline ends. Per the germline V gene, CDR1 is GTSNPN and CDR2 is SVGIG (reference sequence). The CDR3 consists of 13 residues.

The receptor comes from a man aged 40-49 years in good health and CMV-seronegative. The chain links TRBV30 to TRBJ2-7; D perhaps matches TRBD2 (6 bases). Sequenced material: PBMCs. This CDR3 is CAWARGSYYEQYF. Written as DNA, the CDR3 is TGTGCCTGGGCCCGGGGGAGTTACTACGAGCAGTACTTC.